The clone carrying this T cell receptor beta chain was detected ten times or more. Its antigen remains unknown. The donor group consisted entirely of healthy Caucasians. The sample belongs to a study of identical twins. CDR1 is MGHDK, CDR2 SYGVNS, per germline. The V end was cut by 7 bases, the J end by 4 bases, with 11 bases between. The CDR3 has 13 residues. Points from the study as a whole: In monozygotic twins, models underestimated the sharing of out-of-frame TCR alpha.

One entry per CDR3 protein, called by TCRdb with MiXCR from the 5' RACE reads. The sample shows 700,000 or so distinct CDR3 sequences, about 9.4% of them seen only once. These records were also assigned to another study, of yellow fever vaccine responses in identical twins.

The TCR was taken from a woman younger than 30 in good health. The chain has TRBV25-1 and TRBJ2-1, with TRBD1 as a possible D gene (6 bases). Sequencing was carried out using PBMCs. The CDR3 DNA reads TGTGCCAGCAACGGGGACATTTACAATGAGCAGTTCTTC. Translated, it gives CASNGDIYNEQFF.